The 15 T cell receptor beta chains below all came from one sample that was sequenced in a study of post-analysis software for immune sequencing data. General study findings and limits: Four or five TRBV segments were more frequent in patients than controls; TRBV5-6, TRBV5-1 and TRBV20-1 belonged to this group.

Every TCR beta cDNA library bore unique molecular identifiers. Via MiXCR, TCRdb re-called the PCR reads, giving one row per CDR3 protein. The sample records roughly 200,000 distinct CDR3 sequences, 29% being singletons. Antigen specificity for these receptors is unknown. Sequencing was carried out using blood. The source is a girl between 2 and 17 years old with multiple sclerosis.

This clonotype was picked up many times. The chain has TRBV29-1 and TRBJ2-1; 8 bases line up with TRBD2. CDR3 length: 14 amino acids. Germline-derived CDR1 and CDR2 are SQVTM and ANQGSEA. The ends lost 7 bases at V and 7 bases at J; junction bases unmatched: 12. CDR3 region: CSGTKRERLNEQFF. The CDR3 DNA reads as TGCAGCGGTACTAAGCGGGAGCGCTTGAATGAGCAGTTCTTC.

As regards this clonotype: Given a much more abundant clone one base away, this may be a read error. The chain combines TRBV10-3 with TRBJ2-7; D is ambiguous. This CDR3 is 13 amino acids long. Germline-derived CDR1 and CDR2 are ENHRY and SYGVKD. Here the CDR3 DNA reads TGTGCCGTCAGTGGGCACAGAGCCTACGAGCAGTACTTC. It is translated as CAVSGHRAYEQYF.

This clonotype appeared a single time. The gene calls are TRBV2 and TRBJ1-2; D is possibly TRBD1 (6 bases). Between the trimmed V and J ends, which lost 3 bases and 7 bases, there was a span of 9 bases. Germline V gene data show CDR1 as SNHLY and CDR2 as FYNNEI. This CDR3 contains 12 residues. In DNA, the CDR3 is TGTGCCAGCAGTGACGGGGGGCTTGGCTACACCTTC. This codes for CASSDGGLGYTF.

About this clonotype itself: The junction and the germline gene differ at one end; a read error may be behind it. This CDR3 is CASGLSGGVYEQYF. CDR3 nucleotide sequence: TGCGCCAGCGGCTTGTCGGGCGGGGTCTACGAGCAGTACTTC. The chain recombines TRBV5-1 with TRBJ2-7; TRBD2 is a possible D gene (6 bases). CDR1 SGHRS and CDR2 YFSETQ come from the germline V gene. CDR3 length equals 14 residues.

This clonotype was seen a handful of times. In nucleotides, the CDR3 is TGTGCCAGCAGCTTAGCACAGGGAGGTTCCGGTAATTCACCCCTCCACTTT. This gives the protein CASSLAQGGSGNSPLHF. The chain recombines TRBV7-8 with TRBJ1-6, with D perhaps matching TRBD1 (6 bases). V was cut by 0 bases and J by 6 bases, with 15 bases left in between. Per germline, CDR1 SGHVS and CDR2 FQNEAQ. This CDR3 has 17 amino acids.

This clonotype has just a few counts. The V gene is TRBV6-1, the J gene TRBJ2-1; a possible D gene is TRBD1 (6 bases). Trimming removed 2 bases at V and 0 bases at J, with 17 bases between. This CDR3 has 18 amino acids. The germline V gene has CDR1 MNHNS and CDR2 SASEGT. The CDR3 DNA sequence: TGTGCCAGCAGTGAACCCTTCGGGCAGGGGAGCTCCTACAATGAGCAGTTCTTC. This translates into CASSEPFGQGSSYNEQFF.

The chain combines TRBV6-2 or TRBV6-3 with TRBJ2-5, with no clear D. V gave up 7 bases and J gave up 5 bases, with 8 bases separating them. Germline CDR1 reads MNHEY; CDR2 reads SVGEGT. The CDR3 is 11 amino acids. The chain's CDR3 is CASTAMETQYF. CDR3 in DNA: TGTGCCAGCACCGCAATGGAGACCCAGTACTTC.

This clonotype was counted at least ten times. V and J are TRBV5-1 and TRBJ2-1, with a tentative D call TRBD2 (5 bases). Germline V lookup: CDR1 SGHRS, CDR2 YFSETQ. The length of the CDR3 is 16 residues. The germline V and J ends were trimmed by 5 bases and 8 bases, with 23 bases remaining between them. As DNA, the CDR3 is TGCGCCAGCAGATTTACCGAGGCCTTGAGGCGGGATGAGCAGTTCTTC. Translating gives CASRFTEALRRDEQFF.

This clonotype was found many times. The CDR3 DNA reads TGTGCCAGCAGCTTAGATGGCCCCCCATACACCTTC. Residues: CASSLDGPPYTF. The V gene is TRBV7-8, the J gene TRBJ1-2; D call uncertain. CDR1 is SGHVS and CDR2 is FQNEAQ in the germline V gene. The CDR3 is 12 residues long. Trimming left V 1 base short and J 11 bases short, with 11 bases between.

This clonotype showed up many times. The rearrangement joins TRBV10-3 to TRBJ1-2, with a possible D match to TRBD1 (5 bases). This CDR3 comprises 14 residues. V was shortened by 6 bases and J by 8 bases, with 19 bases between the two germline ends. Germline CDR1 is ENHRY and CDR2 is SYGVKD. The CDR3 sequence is CAIRGTVEASGYTF. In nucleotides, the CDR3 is TGTGCCATCAGGGGGACGGTTGAGGCGAGCGGCTACACCTTC.

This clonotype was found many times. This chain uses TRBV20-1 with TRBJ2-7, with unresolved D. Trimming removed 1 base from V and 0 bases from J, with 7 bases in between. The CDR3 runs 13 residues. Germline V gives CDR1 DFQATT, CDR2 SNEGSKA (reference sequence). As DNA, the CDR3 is TGCAGTGCTAGAGGGGTAAGCTCCTACGAGCAGTACTTC. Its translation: CSARGVSSYEQYF.

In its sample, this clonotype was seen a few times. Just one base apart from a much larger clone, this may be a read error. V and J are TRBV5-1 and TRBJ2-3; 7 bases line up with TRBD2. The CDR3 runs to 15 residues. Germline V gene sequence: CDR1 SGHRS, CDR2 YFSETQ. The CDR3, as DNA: TGCGCCGGCAGACAACTAGCGACTAGCACAGATACGCAGTATTTT. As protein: CAGRQLATSTDTQYF.

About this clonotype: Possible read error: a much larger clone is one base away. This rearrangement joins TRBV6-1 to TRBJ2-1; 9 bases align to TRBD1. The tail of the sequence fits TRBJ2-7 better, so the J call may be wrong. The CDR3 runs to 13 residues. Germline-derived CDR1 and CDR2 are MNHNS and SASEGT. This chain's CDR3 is CASRGTGFNEQYF. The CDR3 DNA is TGTGCCAGCAGGGGGACAGGGTTCAATGAGCAGTACTTC.

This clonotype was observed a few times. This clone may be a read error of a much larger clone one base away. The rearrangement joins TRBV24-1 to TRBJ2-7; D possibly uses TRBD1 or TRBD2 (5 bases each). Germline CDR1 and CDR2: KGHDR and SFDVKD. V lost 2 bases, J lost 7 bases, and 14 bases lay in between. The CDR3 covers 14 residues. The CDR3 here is CATSDWVRGDEQYF. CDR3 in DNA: TGTGCCACCAGTGATTGGGTACGGGGCGATGAGCAGTACTTC.

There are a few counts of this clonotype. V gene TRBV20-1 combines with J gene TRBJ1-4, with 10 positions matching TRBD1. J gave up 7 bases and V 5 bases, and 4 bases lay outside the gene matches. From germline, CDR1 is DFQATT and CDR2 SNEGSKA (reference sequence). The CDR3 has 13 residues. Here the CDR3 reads CSARTGGREKLFF. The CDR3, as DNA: TGCAGTGCTCGGACAGGGGGACGTGAAAAACTGTTTTTT.